The 23 T cell receptor beta chains below were found in one sample sequenced in a study of regulatory T cells in long-lasting Graves disease. Relying on iRepertoire HTBI primers and Arm-PCR of CDR3 regions, the team built TCR beta libraries. A single record per CDR3 protein comes from TCRdb applying MiXCR to the multiplex PCR reads. The table has 300,000 to 350,000 distinct CDR3 sequences, around 19% seen once. Time point in this sample: persistent/refractory GD, antithyroid drugs over 5 years with positive TRAb. There was RNA extracted from PBMCs, and the TCR library was made from it. The sequencing here drew on peripheral blood mononuclear cells (PBMCs), taken when the disease was refractory, from a patient treated with antithyroid drugs. The receptors originated from a female donor with Graves disease.

Worth noting for this clonotype: A much larger clone lies one base from this, so it may be a read error. This sequence joins TRBV20-1 and TRBJ1-1; 10 bases are shared with TRBD1. Per germline, CDR1 DFQATT and CDR2 SNEGSKA (reference sequence). With V trimmed by 2 bases and J by 1 base, 10 bases remained unmatched. The CDR3 runs 17 residues. In nucleotides, the CDR3 is TGCAGTGCTAGACACCAATCGGGACAGGGGACGAACACTGAAGCTTTCTTT. The encoded protein is CSARHQSGQGTNTEAFF.

CDR3 region: CASRGTGGFRPQHF. The CDR3 region has the DNA TGTGCCAGCAGAGGGACAGGGGGCTTTCGGCCCCAGCATTTT. This chain links TRBV27 with TRBJ1-5; TRBD1 matches 12 bases. This CDR3 region has 14 residues. The V segment lost 6 bases and the J segment 9 bases; nucleotides outside the gene matches: 6. Per the germline V gene, CDR1 is MNHEY and CDR2 is SMNVEV (reference sequence).

This clonotype was detected a few times. V usage is TRBV18 and J usage is TRBJ2-7, with 8 bases identical to TRBD2. Germline lookup yields CDR1 KGHSH and CDR2 LQKENI. V lost 5 bases, J lost 1 base, and 25 bases stayed unmatched. CDR3 length: 21 amino acids. The CDR3 is CASSSTLVEGSREGGSYEQYF. In DNA form, the CDR3 reads TGTGCCAGCTCATCTACCCTGGTGGAGGGAAGCCGGGAGGGAGGATCCTACGAGCAGTACTTC.

This clonotype was seen repeatedly, ten times or more. This chain uses TRBV19 with TRBJ1-2; 9 nucleotides agree with TRBD1. Germline loops: CDR1 LNHDA, CDR2 SQIVND (reference sequence). The CDR3 loop spans 19 amino acids. The junction had 22 bases not matched to a gene; V was cut back by 3 bases and J by 8 bases. The CDR3 DNA reads as TGTGCCAGTAGTATTACCTCCCGGGTCCCACCGGGACAGGGTTTCGGCTACACCTTC. Translating it yields CASSITSRVPPGQGFGYTF.

V gene TRBV10-3 combines with J gene TRBJ2-5; D is undetermined. The CDR3 extends over 13 amino acids. Germline V gene sequence: CDR1 ENHRY, CDR2 SYGVKD. The V and J ends lost 4 bases and 0 bases respectively, with 6 bases between them. The CDR3 nucleotides read TGTGCCATCAGTGGTAGCTACCAAGAGACCCAGTACTTC. Translation: CAISGSYQETQYF.

This clonotype has ten or more counts. V is TRBV27 and J is TRBJ2-7; tentative D call: TRBD1 (6 bases). Between the trimmed V and J ends, which lost 2 bases and 0 bases, there was a span of 11 bases. Germline CDR1 reads MNHEY; CDR2 reads SMNVEV (reference sequence). The CDR3 is 15 residues long. DNA of the CDR3: TGTGCCAGCAGTTTACGTTGGGGGCTCTCCTACGAGCAGTACTTC. As protein: CASSLRWGLSYEQYF.

The chain combines TRBV18 with TRBJ1-1; 7 bases match TRBD1. Looked up from germline, CDR1 is KGHSH and CDR2 is LQKENI. With V trimmed by 3 bases and J by 3 bases, 10 bases remained unmatched. This CDR3 spans 16 amino acids. CDR3 residues: CASSPQRQGTDTEAFF. DNA of the CDR3: TGTGCCAGCTCACCGCAGAGACAGGGTACAGACACTGAAGCTTTCTTT.

V and J are TRBV29-1 and TRBJ2-1, with 7 bases identical to TRBD1. With 3 bases clipped from V and 0 bases from J, the junction kept 8 bases outside the gene matches. The CDR3 spans 16 residues. CDR1 and CDR2 (germline): SQVTM, ANQGSEA. The CDR3 region is CSVEVGQSISYNEQFF. Written as DNA, the CDR3 is TGCAGCGTTGAGGTGGGACAGTCTATCTCCTACAATGAGCAGTTCTTC.

Remarks on this clonotype: A much larger clone differs from this one at a single base, so this may be a read error. V and J are TRBV7-2 and TRBJ2-1; TRBD2 is a possible D gene (5 bases). Germline CDR1 is SGHTA and CDR2 is FQGNSA. The CDR3 consists of 15 residues. CDR3 in amino acids: CASSSRRFSGNEQLF. The CDR3 nucleotides are TGTGCCAGCAGCTCGAGGAGGTTCTCCGGCAATGAGCAGCTCTTC.

This clonotype was observed many times. The V and J genes are TRBV30 and TRBJ1-1; a weak D match, TRBD1 (6 bases). V lost 5 bases to trimming and J lost 0 bases, with 16 bases between them. CDR1 GTSNPN and CDR2 SVGIG come from the germline V gene (reference sequence). The CDR3 sequence is 15 residues long. CDR3 DNA: TGTGCCTGGGCCCGAACAGGGTCAATGAACACTGAAGCTTTCTTT. It codes for CAWARTGSMNTEAFF.

This clonotype has a handful of counts. The chain couples TRBV24-1 to TRBJ2-2, with D unresolved. CDR1 is KGHDR, CDR2 SFDVKD, per germline. The V end was cut by 6 bases, the J end by 0 bases, with 13 bases between. CDR3 length: 16 amino acids. As DNA, the CDR3 is TGTGCCACCAGTCGCACTGACGGCGCGAACACCGGGGAGCTGTTTTTT. Translating it yields CATSRTDGANTGELFF.

The chain links TRBV19 to TRBJ2-4; maybe TRBD1 (6 bases). Germline CDR1 is LNHDA and CDR2 is SQIVND (reference sequence). The V end was cut by 6 bases, the J end by 2 bases, with 11 bases between. This CDR3 has 14 residues. The CDR3 DNA is TGTGCCAGTAGCTGGGACAATTCCAAAAACATTCAGTACTTC. Residues: CASSWDNSKNIQYF.

As for this clonotype: This may stem from a read error, because a much larger clone lies one nucleotide away. The chain is built from TRBV28 and TRBJ2-5, with D tentatively TRBD1 (5 bases). V lost 4 bases, J lost 4 bases, and 10 bases lay in between. Germline CDR1 and CDR2: MDHEN and SYDVKM. The CDR3 spans 13 residues. The CDR3 coding sequence is TGTGCCAGCAGTTCTGGGGCGGTAGAGACCCAGTACTTC. Protein: CASSSGAVETQYF.

This clonotype was detected a few times. A far bigger clonotype differs at one base, so this is likely a read error. J is TRBJ2-5 and V is TRBV29-1; D unresolved. The J call could be wrong; TRBJ2-7 is a better fit for the DNA end. Germline V lookup: CDR1 SQVTM, CDR2 ANQGSEA. This CDR3 spans 14 amino acids. CDR3: CSVTLGIQTYEQYF. CDR3 nucleotides: TGCAGCGTTACACTCGGAATTCAAACCTACGAGCAGTACTTC.

This clonotype came up many times. The chain is built from TRBV28 and TRBJ2-7; D unresolved. The CDR3 runs 11 residues. V lost 1 base, J lost 7 bases, and 5 bases lay in between. Germline V gene sequence: CDR1 MDHEN, CDR2 SYDVKM. The CDR3, as DNA: TGTGCCAGCAGTTTATTGAGGGAGCAGTACTTC. Translating it yields CASSLLREQYF. Full variable domain (missing parts from reference TRBV28 and TRBJ2-7): DVKVTQSSRYLVKRTGEKVFLECVQDMDHENMFWYRQDPGLGLRLIYFSYDVKMKEKGDIPEGYSVSREKKERFSLILESASTNQTSMYLCASSLLREQYFGPGTRLTVT.

This clonotype was observed at least ten times. This sequence joins TRBV2 and TRBJ2-7; possibly TRBD1 or TRBD2 for D (7 bases each). Germline V lookup: CDR1 SNHLY, CDR2 FYNNEI. The CDR3 is 15 residues long. Between the trimmed V and J ends, which lost 7 bases and 3 bases, there was a span of 19 bases. The CDR3 loop is CASTAQGGNYYEQYF. The CDR3 nucleotides are TGTGCCAGCACTGCCCAGGGGGGGAACTACTACGAGCAGTACTTC.

This clonotype showed up many times. The chain links TRBV11-2 to TRBJ1-6; a possible D gene is TRBD1 (5 bases). The CDR3 length is 14 residues. The germline V gene encodes CDR1 SGHAT and CDR2 FQNNGV. Trimming removed 7 bases from V and 5 bases from J, with 12 bases in between. The CDR3 reads CASTKRGNNSPLHF. The CDR3 region has the DNA TGTGCCAGCACCAAGCGGGGGAATAATTCACCCCTCCACTTT.

This chain connects TRBV7-9 to TRBJ1-4; D might be TRBD1 (5 bases). Trimming pared 0 bases from V and 5 bases from J, leaving 10 bases between. Germline V gene sequence: CDR1 SEHNR, CDR2 FQNEAQ (reference sequence). This CDR3 has 15 residues. Written as DNA, the CDR3 is TGTGCCAGCAGCTTAGCGTCAGGGTTCAATGAAAAACTGTTTTTT. It encodes CASSLASGFNEKLFF.

The chain couples TRBV28 to TRBJ1-1; 10 nucleotides match TRBD1. The CDR3 loop spans 16 amino acids. The germline gives CDR1 MDHEN, CDR2 SYDVKM. With V trimmed by 3 bases and J by 0 bases, 4 bases remained unmatched. CDR3 loop: CASSLTGGAVNTEAFF. DNA of the CDR3: TGTGCCAGCAGTTTGACAGGGGGCGCCGTGAACACTGAAGCTTTCTTT.

This clonotype was detected many times. The chain uses TRBV12-3 or TRBV12-4 and TRBJ2-7; 12 bases agree with TRBD1. The CDR3 is 14 residues long. V was pared by 6 bases and J by 7 bases, with 7 bases of the junction left unmatched. CDR3 in DNA: TGTGCCAGCAGGCCGGGACAGGGGGCGGGTGAGCAGTACTTC. It encodes CASRPGQGAGEQYF.

This clonotype was detected many times. The chain has TRBV10-3 and TRBJ2-5, with D tentatively TRBD1 or TRBD2 (7 bases each). Germline V gives CDR1 ENHRY, CDR2 SYGVKD. This CDR3 is 15 amino acids long. Trimming shortened V by 6 bases and J by 5 bases, and 19 bases separated the two germline ends. CDR3 sequence reads: CAISPGGGLAETQYF. CDR3 bases: TGTGCCATCAGCCCAGGGGGGGGGTTGGCTGAGACCCAGTACTTC.

The J gene is TRBJ1-2, the V gene TRBV3-1, with TRBD1 as a possible D gene (6 bases). V was clipped by 2 bases and J by 8 bases, with 15 bases between them. The CDR3 contains 14 residues. Looked up from germline, CDR1 is LGHDT and CDR2 is YNNKEL (reference sequence). The CDR3 DNA is TGTGCCAGCAGCCAACCGGGGGCGGGATACGGCTACACCTTC. This sequence encodes CASSQPGAGYGYTF.

This clonotype was recorded many times. This sequence joins TRBV25-1 and TRBJ2-5, with TRBD2 matching 13 bases. Per the germline V gene, CDR1 is MGHDK and CDR2 is SYGVNS. With V trimmed by 8 bases and J by 0 bases, 15 bases remained unmatched. The CDR3 is made up of 19 amino acids. Here the CDR3 reads CASSRGTSGKLYYQETQYF. DNA for the CDR3: TGTGCCAGCTCCCGGGGGACTAGCGGGAAACTTTATTACCAAGAGACCCAGTACTTC.